The next 17 T cell receptor beta chains were all read from a single sample in a study of early T cells in non-severe SARS-CoV-2 infection. TCRdb re-derived calls from the 5' RACE reads in MiXCR, one entry per CDR3 protein. In the table there are more than 35,000 distinct CDR3 sequences, over 4.5% of which are singletons. Sequencing was performed on whole blood. The receptor source for this set is an adult who was a healthcare worker with PCR-confirmed SARS-CoV-2 infection or an uninfected control (not recorded which).

This clonotype was seen at least ten times. The chain joins TRBV7-9 to TRBJ2-1; D possibly corresponds to TRBD1 (6 bases). In germline, CDR1 is SEHNR, CDR2 FQNEAQ (reference sequence). This CDR3 spans 16 amino acids. Trimming left V 4 bases short and J 4 bases short, with 17 bases between. The CDR3 protein is CASSSTRDNLYNEQFF. CDR3 nucleotide sequence: TGTGCCAGCAGCTCAACCCGGGACAATCTTTACAATGAGCAGTTCTTC.

This clonotype was seen repeatedly, ten times or more. The V gene is TRBV12-3 or TRBV12-4, the J gene TRBJ1-5; no definite D call. CDR3 length equals 12 residues. Trimming pared 1 base from V and 7 bases from J, leaving 5 bases between. As DNA, the CDR3 is TGTGCCAGCAGTTTAGGTCCGCAGCCCCAGCATTTT. Its translation: CASSLGPQPQHF.

This clonotype has ten or more counts. This chain uses TRBV20-1 with TRBJ2-5; D call uncertain. CDR3 size: 12 residues. Per germline, CDR1 DFQATT and CDR2 SNEGSKA (reference sequence). V lost 3 bases and J 6 bases, leaving 11 bases between the germline ends. The CDR3 here is CSASSPQKTQYF. DNA for the CDR3: TGCAGTGCTAGTTCACCACAAAAGACCCAGTACTTC.

V is TRBV30 and J is TRBJ1-4, with D perhaps matching TRBD1 (6 bases). CDR1 and CDR2 from the germline V gene are GTSNPN and SVGIG (reference sequence). The CDR3 spans 15 residues. The V end was cut by 2 bases, the J end by 3 bases, with 13 bases between. This chain's CDR3 is CAWSIPGAPNEKLFF. CDR3 nucleotides: TGTGCCTGGAGTATTCCAGGGGCCCCTAATGAAAAACTGTTTTTT.

The chain is built from TRBV20-1 and TRBJ1-1; no clear D. This CDR3 is 15 amino acids long. Germline assignment: CDR1 DFQATT and CDR2 SNEGSKA (reference sequence). The V gene lost 0 bases and the J gene lost 2 bases, with 13 bases spanning the gap. The CDR3 nucleotides read TGCAGTGCTAGAGATCGGACGGGGAAAAACACTGAAGCTTTCTTT. Protein sequence: CSARDRTGKNTEAFF.

At least ten counts were recorded for this clonotype. This chain uses TRBV25-1 with TRBJ1-1; D is possibly TRBD1 (5 bases). The germline gives CDR1 MGHDK, CDR2 SYGVNS. Trimming left V 2 bases short and J 1 base short, with 11 bases between. The CDR3 extends over 15 amino acids. The CDR3 here is CASSEQGWGNTEAFF. The CDR3 coding sequence is TGTGCCAGCAGTGAACAGGGTTGGGGGAACACTGAAGCTTTCTTT. Filled out from reference TRBV25-1 and TRBJ1-1, the complete variable domain reads EADIYQTPRYLVIGTGKKITLECSQTMGHDKMYWYQQDPGMELHLIHYSYGVNSTEKGDLSSESTVSRIRTEHFPLTLESARPSHTSQYLCASSEQGWGNTEAFFGQGTRLTVV.

This chain links TRBV18 with TRBJ2-4; TRBD2 agrees at 7 bases. This CDR3 spans 14 amino acids. Germline V lookup: CDR1 KGHSH, CDR2 LQKENI. V was pared by 3 bases and J by 4 bases, with 3 bases of the junction left unmatched. The CDR3 sequence: CASSPMGLKNIQYF. CDR3 DNA: TGTGCCAGCTCACCTATGGGACTAAAAAACATTCAGTACTTC. Combining the CDR3 with reference TRBV18 and TRBJ2-4 gives the whole variable domain NAGVMQNPRHLVRRRGQEARLRCSPMKGHSHVYWYRQLPEEGLKFMVYLQKENIIDESGMPKERFSAEFPKEGPSILRIQQVVRGDSAAYFCASSPMGLKNIQYFGAGTRLSVL.

This clonotype was observed at least ten times. CDR3: CSARPRGANYGYTF. The CDR3 nucleotides are TGCAGTGCTAGACCCAGGGGAGCGAACTATGGCTACACCTTC. This chain connects TRBV20-1 to TRBJ1-2, with D possibly being TRBD1 (6 bases). Germline V gene sequence: CDR1 DFQATT, CDR2 SNEGSKA (reference sequence). The CDR3 runs to 14 residues. Deletions cut 2 bases from V and 2 bases from J, with 12 bases between.

This clonotype was detected ten times or more. This chain uses TRBV7-2 with TRBJ2-3, with D possibly being TRBD1 (5 bases). The V gene lost 8 bases and the J gene lost 4 bases, with 10 bases spanning the gap. The CDR3 is made up of 12 amino acids. Germline V CDR1 and CDR2: SGHTA, FQGNSA. As DNA, the CDR3 is TGTGCCAGCTCATGGGGCGCAGATACGCAGTATTTT. Translation gives CASSWGADTQYF.

The V call is TRBV30, the J call TRBJ1-4; D unclear. The CDR3 has 14 residues. With 4 bases removed from V and 2 bases from J, the gap between germline ends came to 11 bases. In germline, CDR1 is GTSNPN, CDR2 SVGIG (reference sequence). CDR3 coding DNA: TGTGCCTGGAAGTTCCAGTCGACTAATGAAAAACTGTTTTTT. This sequence encodes CAWKFQSTNEKLFF.

This clonotype was detected many times. V usage is TRBV11-3 and J usage is TRBJ2-1, with a possible D match to TRBD2 (5 bases). Germline V CDR1 and CDR2: SGHNT, YENEEA. The V gene lost 2 bases and the J gene lost 1 base, with 15 bases spanning the gap. CDR3 length: 17 amino acids. The DNA for the CDR3 is TGTGCCAGCAGCTTATCGATAAACGGGGATTCCTACAATGAGCAGTTCTTC. Translating it yields CASSLSINGDSYNEQFF.

This clonotype was observed at least ten times. This rearrangement joins TRBV2 to TRBJ2-3; D might be TRBD1 or TRBD2, each matching 5 bases. Germline CDR1 and CDR2: SNHLY and FYNNEI. CDR3 length equals 12 residues. DNA of the CDR3: TGTGCAGTGGGGGAGAATGGAGATACGCAGTATTTT. Encoded protein: CAVGENGDTQYF. Full variable domain (rest looked up from reference TRBV2 and TRBJ2-3): EPEVTQTPSHQVTQMGQEVILRCVPISNHLYFYWYRQILGQKVEFLVSFYNNEISEKSEIFDDQFSVERPDGSNFTLKIRSTKLEDSAMYFCAVGENGDTQYFGPGTRLTVL.

The chain links TRBV11-1 to TRBJ2-3, with unresolved D. The CDR3 runs to 11 residues. Germline CDR1 is SGHAT and CDR2 is FQDESV (reference sequence). Trimming stripped 4 bases from V and 8 bases from J, with 7 bases between. For the CDR3, the DNA is TGTGCCAGCAGCTCGACTCCTACGCAGTATTTT. Translation: CASSSTPTQYF.

The sample holds a few counts of this clonotype. The chain couples TRBV11-2 to TRBJ2-1; possibly TRBD2 for D (7 bases). V lost 8 bases to trimming and J lost 2 bases, with 16 bases between them. The germline gives CDR1 SGHAT, CDR2 FQNNGV. The CDR3 runs to 15 residues. The CDR3 spells CASASRGATYNEQFF. The CDR3 DNA reads TGTGCCAGCGCCTCCCGGGGGGCAACCTACAATGAGCAGTTCTTC.

This clonotype was recorded many times. The rearrangement uses TRBV30 and TRBJ2-3; D call uncertain. CDR1 is GTSNPN, CDR2 SVGIG, per germline (reference sequence). The CDR3 is made up of 13 amino acids. V shed 2 bases and J shed 5 bases, with 11 bases lying between them. This CDR3 is CAWSLKWEDTQYF. CDR3 sequence (DNA): TGTGCCTGGAGTCTTAAGTGGGAAGATACGCAGTATTTT.

In this sample, this clonotype turned up a few times. The chain employs TRBV7-8 and TRBJ2-6; D ambiguous. Per the germline V gene, CDR1 is SGHVS and CDR2 is FQNEAQ. CDR3 length: 16 residues. The germline V and J ends were trimmed by 5 bases and 0 bases, with 11 bases remaining between them. CDR3 region: CASSVWVISGANVLTF. For the CDR3, the DNA is TGTGCCAGCAGCGTCTGGGTGATCTCTGGGGCCAACGTCCTGACTTTC. Combining the CDR3 with reference TRBV7-8 and TRBJ2-6 gives the whole variable domain GAGVSQSPRYKVAKRGQDVALRCDPISGHVSLFWYQQALGQGPEFLTYFQNEAQLDKSGLPSDRFFAERPEGSVSTLKIQRTQQEDSAVYLCASSVWVISGANVLTFGAGSRLTVL.

This clonotype was observed many times. This sequence joins TRBV7-2 and TRBJ1-6; D is ambiguous. In germline, CDR1 is SGHTA, CDR2 FQGNSA. Trimming shortened V by 3 bases and J by 3 bases, and 9 bases separated the two germline ends. CDR3 length equals 15 residues. CDR3 protein: CASSFGRNYNSPLHF. The CDR3, as DNA: TGTGCCAGCAGCTTCGGACGGAACTATAATTCACCCCTCCACTTT.